These T cell receptor beta chains were read from a single sample in a study of low-dose radiotherapy and immunotherapy resistance in tumors. From the reads, TCRdb called clonotypes with MiXCR, one entry per CDR3 protein. This sample has 100,000 or so distinct CDR3 sequences, with around 21% found just once. The sequenced sample was PBMCs, obtained after low-dose radiotherapy plus immunotherapy. All receptors come from a male donor with prostate cancer. CDR3s include the opening cysteine and the closing phenylalanine or tryptophan. A D gene is named only where the DNA matches it firmly. Size tells how often a clone was seen (once, few, many) or the class of an expanded clone, and some rows leave it out.

size: many; D: -; V: TRBV3-1; J: TRBJ2-7; DNA: TGTGCCAGCAGCCGATTAGATAGGTACCCCTACGAGCAGTACTTC; CDR3: CASSRLDRYPYEQYF
size: many; D: -; V: TRBV5-1; J: TRBJ2-2; DNA: TGCGCCAGCAGCTTGAACGAGTTCAGGGGTGAGCTGTTTTTT; CDR3: CASSLNEFRGELFF
size: many; D: -; V: TRBV19; J: TRBJ1-2; DNA: TGTGCCAGTAGTATTTGGTTAGTGAACTATGGCTACACCTTC; CDR3: CASSIWLVNYGYTF
size: -; D: TRBD1; V: TRBV30; J: TRBJ1-2; DNA: TGTGCCTGGGGGACAGGGAACTATGGCTACACCTTC; CDR3: CAWGTGNYGYTF
size: many; D: TRBD2; V: TRBV20-1; J: TRBJ2-1; DNA: TGCAGTGCTGGGACTAGCGGGGGCCGGGGCTCCTACAATGAGCAGTTCTTC; CDR3: CSAGTSGGRGSYNEQFF
size: many; D: -; V: TRBV20-1; J: TRBJ2-3; DNA: TGCAGTGCTAGGGACGCAGATACGCAGTATTTT; CDR3: CSARDADTQYF
size: many; D: -; V: TRBV20-1; J: TRBJ2-3; DNA: TGCAGTGCTTATTTGACGGAATCCACAGATACGCAGTATTTT; CDR3: CSAYLTESTDTQYF
size: many; D: -; V: TRBV6-2/TRBV6-3; J: TRBJ2-3; DNA: TGTGCCAGCAGTTTTCGTACTGGTTCGGATACGCAGTATTTT; CDR3: CASSFRTGSDTQYF
size: many; D: -; V: TRBV20-1; J: TRBJ1-5; DNA: TGCAGTGCTGAGGCCCACAGGGATCAGCCCCAGCATTTT; CDR3: CSAEAHRDQPQHF
size: many; D: -; V: TRBV29-1; J: TRBJ2-5; DNA: TGCAGCGTTGACTCTAGCGAGAGCGGAGAGACCCAGTACTTC; CDR3: CSVDSSESGETQYF
size: many; D: -; V: TRBV30; J: TRBJ2-3; DNA: TGTGCCTGGAGCGCGGGGTCTGATACGCAGTATTTT; CDR3: CAWSAGSDTQYF
size: many; D: -; V: TRBV25-1; J: TRBJ2-1; DNA: TGTGCCAGCAGTGAAACGGGTGGGCAGTTCTTC; CDR3: CASSETGGQFF
size: many; D: TRBD2; V: TRBV7-6; J: TRBJ2-2; DNA: TGTGCCAGCAGCTCGATAACTAGCGGGTGGAACACCGGGGAGCTGTTTTTT; CDR3: CASSSITSGWNTGELFF
size: many; D: -; V: TRBV6-5; J: TRBJ2-1; DNA: TGTGCCAGCACCACGAACGGCCGGGGGGCCCTCAATGAGCAGTTCTTC; CDR3: CASTTNGRGALNEQFF
size: few; D: -; V: TRBV4-3; J: TRBJ1-4; DNA: TGCGCCAGCAGCCAGGGCAGGGAGATGACTAATGAAAAACTGTTTTTT; CDR3: CASSQGREMTNEKLFF
size: many; D: -; V: TRBV19; J: TRBJ1-1; DNA: TGTGCCAGTAGTGGTGGGGCCGCTGCGGGCACTGAAGCTTTCTTT; CDR3: CASSGGAAAGTEAFF
size: many; D: TRBD1; V: TRBV4-2; J: TRBJ1-3; DNA: TGTGCCAGCAGCCGAGGGACAGCCGGGACAGGGGGAAACACCATATATTTT; CDR3: CASSRGTAGTGGNTIYF
size: -; D: -; V: TRBV5-1; J: TRBJ1-1; DNA: TGCGCCAGCAGCTTAGGACAGTCGGGCACTGAAGCTTTCTTT; CDR3: CASSLGQSGTEAFF
size: many; D: -; V: TRBV24-1; J: TRBJ1-4; DNA: TGTGCCACCAGTGACCTCCTCAAGGGGGAGGGTGGTGAAAAACTGTTTTTT; CDR3: CATSDLLKGEGGEKLFF
size: -; D: TRBD1; V: TRBV4-1; J: TRBJ1-6; DNA: TGCGCCAGCAGCCAACCGGGACAGGGCAACTCACCCCTCCACTTT; CDR3: CASSQPGQGNSPLHF
size: many; D: -; V: TRBV25-1; J: TRBJ2-3; DNA: TGTGCCAGCAGTGAATATAGCGTCGAGGGGAGAGAGGAGGCCACAGATACGCAGTATTTT; CDR3: CASSEYSVEGREEATDTQYF
size: many; D: -; V: TRBV29-1; J: TRBJ2-4; DNA: TGCAGCGTTGGGGGGCGGCAGAGCGGGGACATTCAGTACTTC; CDR3: CSVGGRQSGDIQYF
size: -; D: -; V: TRBV28; J: TRBJ2-5; DNA: TGTGCCAGCAGTGGCTTGGCGGGGGCGGAGACCCAGTACTTC; CDR3: CASSGLAGAETQYF
size: many; D: -; V: TRBV6-2/TRBV6-3; J: TRBJ1-1; DNA: TGTGCCAGCACCCTGGGGGGGGTCACTGAAGCTTTCTTT; CDR3: CASTLGGVTEAFF
size: few; D: TRBD1; V: TRBV2; J: TRBJ2-7; DNA: TGTGCCAGCAGGCCTCACTCAGGGGGACAGGGGACCTACGAGCAGTACTTC; CDR3: CASRPHSGGQGTYEQYF
size: many; D: -; V: TRBV29-1; J: TRBJ2-1; DNA: TGCAGCGTTGAAGAGGGAGGGGGCAATGAGCAGTTCTTC; CDR3: CSVEEGGGNEQFF
size: many; D: -; V: TRBV9; J: TRBJ2-2; DNA: TGTGCCAGCAGCGAAGGGACATTAAACACCGGGGAGCTGTTTTTT; CDR3: CASSEGTLNTGELFF
size: once; D: -; V: TRBV4-3; J: TRBJ2-1; DNA: TGCGCCAGCAGCCAAGACTCCTCTTACCGGGTACGAGAGCAGTTCTTC; CDR3: CASSQDSSYRVREQFF
size: -; D: -; V: TRBV11-2; J: TRBJ2-7; DNA: TGTGCCAGCAGACGACTCCAGGGGCCCTACGAGCAGTACTTC; CDR3: CASRRLQGPYEQYF
size: many; D: TRBD2; V: TRBV3-1; J: TRBJ2-5; DNA: TGTGCCAGCAGCCAAGATTGGGCTAGCGGGGGGTCCTCAGGGGAGACCCAGTACTTC; CDR3: CASSQDWASGGSSGETQYF
size: many; D: -; V: TRBV6-8; J: TRBJ2-1; DNA: TGTGCCAGCAGCCGGACACTGACGAGCAGGGAGCAGTTCTTC; CDR3: CASSRTLTSREQFF
size: many; D: -; V: TRBV3-1; J: TRBJ2-7; DNA: TGTGCCAGCAGCCAAGCCCGAGGCGAGCAGTACTTC; CDR3: CASSQARGEQYF